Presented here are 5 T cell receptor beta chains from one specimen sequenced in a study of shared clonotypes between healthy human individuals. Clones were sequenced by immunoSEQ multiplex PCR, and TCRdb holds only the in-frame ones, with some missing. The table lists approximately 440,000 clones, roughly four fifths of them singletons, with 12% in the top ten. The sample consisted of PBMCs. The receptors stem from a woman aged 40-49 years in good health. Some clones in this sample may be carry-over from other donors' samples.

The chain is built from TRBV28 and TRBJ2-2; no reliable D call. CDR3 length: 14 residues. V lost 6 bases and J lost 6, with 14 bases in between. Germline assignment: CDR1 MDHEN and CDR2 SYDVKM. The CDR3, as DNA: TGTGCCAGCAGCCCTTCGCGGATAGCCGGGGAGCTGTTTTTT. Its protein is CASSPSRIAGELFF.

The DNA of the CDR3 is TGTGCCAGCAGCTTTGATGGGAGGGGAGAGACCCAGTACTTC. Residues: CASSFDGRGETQYF. The chain combines TRBV7-2 with TRBJ2-5, with 7 bases aligning to TRBD2. The trim removed 3 bases at V and 4 bases at J, leaving 5 bases unmatched. Germline V gene lookup returns CDR1 SGHTA and CDR2 FQGNSA. The CDR3 is 14 residues long.

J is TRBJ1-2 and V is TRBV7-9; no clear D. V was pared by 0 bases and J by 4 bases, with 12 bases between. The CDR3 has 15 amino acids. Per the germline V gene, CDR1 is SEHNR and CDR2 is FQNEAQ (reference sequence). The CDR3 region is CASSLADGIPYGYTF. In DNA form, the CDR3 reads TGTGCCAGCAGCTTAGCGGACGGGATACCCTATGGCTACACCTTC.

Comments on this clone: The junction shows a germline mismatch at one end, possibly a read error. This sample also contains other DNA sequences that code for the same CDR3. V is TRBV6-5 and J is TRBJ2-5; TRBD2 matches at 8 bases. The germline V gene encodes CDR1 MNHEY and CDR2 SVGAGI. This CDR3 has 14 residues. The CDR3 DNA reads TGCGCCAGCAGTAACGGGGGGGCTCAAGAGACCCAGTACTTC. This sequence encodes CASSNGGAQETQYF.

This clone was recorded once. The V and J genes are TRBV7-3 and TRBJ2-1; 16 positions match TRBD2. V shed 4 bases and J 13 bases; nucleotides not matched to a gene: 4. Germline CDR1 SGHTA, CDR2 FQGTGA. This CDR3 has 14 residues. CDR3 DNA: TGTGCCAGCAGCTCAGGGACTAGCGGGAGGGCCCAGTTCTTC. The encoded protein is CASSSGTSGRAQFF.